The 32 T cell receptor beta chains given below trace back to one sample, sequenced in a study of blood T cell repertoires in COVID-19. Libraries were prepared by immunoSEQ multiplex PCR; TCRdb keeps only in-frame clonotypes and omits some of them. Among 350,000 to 450,000 clones listed, 85% were seen once. Sequenced material: peripheral blood. The receptors shown here come from a woman under 30 with acute or convalescent COVID-19.

The chain recombines TRBV1 with TRBJ1-2. TRBV1 is assigned pseudogene status. This CDR3 spans 16 amino acids. CDR3 in DNA: TGCACCAGCAGTGAGAATGACCCGCGGGTCCTCCATGGCTACACCTTC. The encoded protein is CTSSENDPRVLHGYTF.

This chain links TRBV6-1 with TRBJ2-3; 7 bases fit TRBD1. After removal of 3 bases from V and 6 bases from J, the junction contained 12 bases not matched to a gene. Germline CDR1 and CDR2: MNHNS and SASEGT. The CDR3 has 16 amino acids. The CDR3 nucleotides read TGTGCCAGCAGTGAGAGGGAGACAGGGCCCTACGATACGCAGTATTTT. Translation gives CASSERETGPYDTQYF.

The chain recombines TRBV5-1 with TRBJ1-2; a weak D match, TRBD1 (5 bases). In germline, CDR1 is SGHRS, CDR2 YFSETQ. V was clipped by 0 bases and J by 2 bases, with 11 bases between them. The CDR3 spans 15 residues. CDR3 amino acids: CASSLDGGTNYGYTF. As DNA, the CDR3 is TGCGCCAGCAGCTTGGACGGGGGGACGAACTATGGCTACACCTTC.

This rearrangement joins TRBV7-8 to TRBJ1-4; TRBD1 is a possible D gene (5 bases). V was pared by 5 bases and J by 8 bases, with 12 bases between. Germline lookup yields CDR1 SGHVS and CDR2 FQNEAQ. The CDR3 is 13 residues long. CDR3 sequence (DNA): TGTGCCAGCAGCCCAGGGATGAGGGAAAAACTGTTTTTT. Encoded protein: CASSPGMREKLFF.

This chain connects TRBV5-6 to TRBJ2-1; 13 bases align to TRBD2. This CDR3 comprises 15 residues. Germline loops: CDR1 SGHDT, CDR2 YYEEEE. V shed 3 bases and J 4 bases; nucleotides not matched to a gene: 1. The CDR3 DNA follows: TGTGCCAGCAGCTGGGGACTAGCGGGATACAATGAGCAGTTCTTC. This sequence encodes CASSWGLAGYNEQFF.

The chain recombines TRBV19 with TRBJ2-7, with TRBD1 identical over 8 bases. CDR1 is LNHDA, CDR2 SQIVND, per germline (reference sequence). The CDR3 runs to 13 residues. V dropped 5 bases and J dropped 6; count of bases not matched to a gene: 6. CDR3 region: CASSPKQGVEQYF. For the CDR3, the DNA is TGTGCCAGTAGTCCGAAACAGGGGGTCGAGCAGTACTTC.

The chain recombines TRBV15 with TRBJ2-7, with 13 bases matching TRBD2. Germline V CDR1 and CDR2: LNHNV, YYDKDF (reference sequence). The junction had 11 bases not matched to a gene; V was cut back by 3 bases and J by 0 bases. The CDR3 contains 19 residues. CDR3 DNA: TGTGCCACCAGCAGCCCCCCCATACTAGCGGGGGGGAGCTCCTACGAGCAGTACTTC. Its translation is CATSSPPILAGGSSYEQYF.

The chain has TRBV7-3 and TRBJ1-6; a weak D match, TRBD1 (6 bases). Trimming left V 6 bases short and J 6 bases short, with 12 bases between. CDR3 length: 14 amino acids. Germline V gene data show CDR1 as SGHTA and CDR2 as FQGTGA. The CDR3 sequence is CASRLQGVNSPLHF. The CDR3 DNA follows: TGTGCCAGCAGATTACAGGGTGTTAATTCACCCCTCCACTTT. Looking up the rest from reference TRBV7-3 and TRBJ1-6 gives the full variable domain: GAGVSQTPSNKVTEKGKYVELRCDPISGHTALYWYRQSLGQGPEFLIYFQGTGAADDSGLPNDRFFAVRPEGSVSTLKIQRTERGDSAVYLCASRLQGVNSPLHFGNGTRLTVT.

This clone has just a few counts. J is TRBJ1-2 and V is TRBV7-6; D is possibly TRBD1 (6 bases). Trimming took off 5 bases at V and 2 bases at J, with 9 bases between the two ends. This CDR3 is 13 amino acids long. Germline loops: CDR1 SGHVS, CDR2 FNYEAQ. CDR3 region: CASSLDSNYGYTF. CDR3 DNA sequence: TGTGCCAGCAGCCTGGACAGCAACTATGGCTACACCTTC. Looking up the rest from reference TRBV7-6 and TRBJ1-2 gives the full variable domain: GAGVSQSPRYKVTKRGQDVALRCDPISGHVSLYWYRQALGQGPEFLTYFNYEAQQDKSGLPNDRFSAERPEGSISTLTIQRTEQRDSAMYRCASSLDSNYGYTFGSGTRLTVV.

The chain links TRBV18 to TRBJ1-3, with D uncertain. CDR3 length equals 17 residues. V was pared by 0 bases and J by 2 bases, with 14 bases between. CDR1 and CDR2 from the germline V gene are KGHSH and LQKENI. The CDR3: CASSPPLIEDPGNTIYF. The DNA for the CDR3 is TGTGCCAGCTCACCACCGTTGATTGAGGATCCTGGAAACACCATATATTTT.

This chain joins TRBV7-6 and TRBJ2-7, with TRBD2 matching 8 bases. V was clipped by 1 base and J by 1 base; unmatched bases: 3. This CDR3 comprises 15 residues. The V gene's germline CDR1 is SGHVS and CDR2 FNYEAQ. CDR3 residues: CASSLELAASYEQYF. CDR3 bases: TGTGCCAGCAGCTTAGAACTAGCGGCTTCCTACGAGCAGTACTTC.

The rearrangement joins TRBV30 to TRBJ2-7, with a tentative D call TRBD2 (5 bases). Germline CDR1 GTSNPN, CDR2 SVGIG (reference sequence). This CDR3 is built from 12 residues. V was pared by 5 bases and J by 2 bases, with 10 bases between. CDR3 bases: TGTGCCTGGGAAGTCGGGGCCTACGAGCAGTACTTC. Translation: CAWEVGAYEQYF.

The chain employs TRBV10-1 and TRBJ2-3; 8 positions match TRBD2. Germline-derived CDR1 and CDR2 are WNHNN and SYGVQD (reference sequence). J was trimmed by 9 bases and V by 2 bases; bases with no gene match: 1. The CDR3 spans 12 residues. The CDR3 reads CASSEAGGTQYF. CDR3 in DNA: TGCGCCAGCAGTGAGGCGGGGGGAACGCAGTATTTT.

The chain uses TRBV5-6 and TRBJ1-3, with 8 nucleotides matching TRBD1. With 3 bases clipped from V and 5 bases from J, the junction kept 7 bases outside the gene matches. The germline gives CDR1 SGHDT, CDR2 YYEEEE. The CDR3 runs 15 residues. This CDR3 is CASSSDRGRRNTIYF. In DNA, the CDR3 is TGTGCCAGCAGCTCCGACAGGGGTCGGAGAAACACCATATATTTT.

This rearrangement joins TRBV2 to TRBJ2-7; D gene uncertain. Per the germline V gene, CDR1 is SNHLY and CDR2 is FYNNEI. The CDR3 has 13 residues. V lost 7 bases and J 3 bases, leaving 13 bases between the germline ends. The CDR3 region is CASTPMGVYEQYF. The CDR3 coding sequence is TGTGCCAGCACTCCCATGGGCGTCTACGAGCAGTACTTC.

The chain joins TRBV12-5 to TRBJ1-2; D is unclear. The CDR3 is 14 amino acids. V lost 4 bases and J lost 7, with 16 bases in between. Per germline, CDR1 LGHNT and CDR2 FRNRAP. The CDR3, as DNA: TGTGCTAGTGGTTCGTCGGGGTTTTGGGGTGGCTACACCTTC. Its translation: CASGSSGFWGGYTF.

A note on this clone: The same CDR3 also results from other DNA sequences found in this sample. The chain couples TRBV7-2 to TRBJ1-4, with 9 bases aligning to TRBD1. Germline values: CDR1 SGHTA, CDR2 FQGNSA. This CDR3 has 15 amino acids. V was clipped by 9 bases and J by 7 bases; unmatched bases: 12. CDR3 sequence reads: CASSLGTGLAEKLFF. The CDR3 DNA follows: TGTGCCAGTAGCCTGGGGACAGGGTTGGCTGAAAAACTGTTTTTT. Full variable domain (remainder filled in from reference TRBV7-2 and TRBJ1-4): GAGVSQSPSNKVTEKGKDVELRCDPISGHTALYWYRQSLGQGLEFLIYFQGNSAPDKSGLPSDRFSAERTGGSVSTLTIQRTQQEDSAVYLCASSLGTGLAEKLFFGSGTQLSVL.

In this sample, this clone turned up many times. The chain joins TRBV3-1 (or the pseudogene TRBV3-2) to TRBJ1-6, with TRBD1 matching over 7 bases. This CDR3 is 17 amino acids long. Germline loops: CDR1 LGHDT, CDR2 YNNKEL (reference sequence). Losses at the gene ends were 0 bases for V and 8 bases for J; bases not matched to a gene: 10. CDR3 coding DNA: TGTGCCAGCAGCCAAGATTTTGTTGGACAGGACGATTCACCCCTCCACTTT. Translation gives CASSQDFVGQDDSPLHF.

This clone was recorded once. This rearrangement joins TRBV24-1 to TRBJ2-3; weak D call: TRBD2 (6 bases). Between the trimmed V and J ends, which lost 5 bases and 6 bases, there was a span of 17 bases. Germline-derived CDR1 and CDR2 are KGHDR and SFDVKD. The CDR3 spans 15 residues. CDR3 loop: CATSAGRLSGDTQYF. The CDR3 DNA follows: TGTGCCACCAGTGCGGGACGGCTAAGCGGGGATACGCAGTATTTT.

The chain links TRBV27 to TRBJ2-1; the match to TRBD2 covers 12 bases. After removal of 10 bases from V and 0 bases from J, the junction contained 16 bases not matched to a gene. The CDR3 loop spans 19 amino acids. Germline assignment: CDR1 MNHEY and CDR2 SMNVEV (reference sequence). CDR3 sequence reads: CATRLAGVVLTSSYNEQFF. The CDR3 DNA is TGTGCCACCCGACTAGCGGGAGTCGTCCTTACCAGCTCCTACAATGAGCAGTTCTTC.

V and J are TRBV19 and TRBJ2-7; a possible D gene is TRBD2 (5 bases). CDR1 is LNHDA and CDR2 is SQIVND in the germline V gene (reference sequence). This CDR3 comprises 11 residues. V was shortened by 8 bases and J by 7 bases, with 12 bases between the two germline ends. CDR3 sequence reads: CASRGTGEQYF. The CDR3 bases are TGTGCCAGTCGTGGAACGGGAGAGCAGTACTTC.

The chain uses TRBV19 and TRBJ1-2; D unclear. CDR3 length: 14 amino acids. V was trimmed by 5 bases and J by 8 bases, leaving 18 bases between them. From germline, CDR1 is LNHDA and CDR2 SQIVND (reference sequence). In DNA form, the CDR3 reads TGTGCCAGTAGTTTCATTGGTGGAGGAATCGGCTACACCTTC. It translates to CASSFIGGGIGYTF.

In DNA form, the CDR3 reads TGTGCCAGCAGTTCCGGGACAGACTATGGCTACACCTTC. Translation gives CASSSGTDYGYTF. The J gene is TRBJ1-2, the V gene TRBV28; 7 nucleotides match TRBD1. Trimming at V came to 4 bases and at J to 3 bases, leaving 2 bases not matched to a gene. The CDR3 extends over 13 amino acids. Per germline, CDR1 MDHEN and CDR2 SYDVKM.

The rearrangement uses TRBV5-6 and TRBJ2-2, with D unresolved. Germline values: CDR1 SGHDT, CDR2 YYEEEE. With 2 bases removed from V and 7 bases from J, the gap between germline ends came to 9 bases. CDR3 length: 13 residues. As DNA, the CDR3 is TGTGCCAGCAGCTTTTCCACTGGCGGGGAGCTGTTTTTT. It yields the protein CASSFSTGGELFF. The entire variable domain, with the rest obtained from reference TRBV5-6 and TRBJ2-2, is as follows: DAGVTQSPTHLIKTRGQQVTLRCSPKSGHDTVSWYQQALGQGPQFIFQYYEEEERQRGNFPDRFSGHQFPNYSSELNVNALLLGDSALYLCASSFSTGGELFFGEGSRLTVL.

This clone was picked up one time. DNA for the CDR3: TGTGCCAGCAGACTCGCTCCTTGGGCTTCACCCCTCCACTTT. Residues: CASRLAPWASPLHF. The chain has TRBV28 and TRBJ1-6; D is unresolved. The germline V and J ends were trimmed by 6 bases and 9 bases, with 15 bases remaining between them. The CDR3 sequence is 14 residues long. Per the germline V gene, CDR1 is MDHEN and CDR2 is SYDVKM.

The chain has TRBV28 and TRBJ2-7; D gene uncertain. The germline V and J ends were trimmed by 6 bases and 2 bases, with 14 bases remaining between them. Germline CDR1 reads MDHEN; CDR2 reads SYDVKM. The CDR3 totals 14 residues. The CDR3 spells CASSSTFIAYEQYF. The CDR3 DNA reads TGTGCCAGCAGCTCCACGTTTATAGCCTACGAGCAGTACTTC.

This clone showed up just a few times. The V and J genes are TRBV7-8 and TRBJ1-1; 10 positions agree with TRBD1. Germline V CDR1 and CDR2: SGHVS, FQNEAQ. V was clipped by 5 bases and J by 11 bases; unmatched bases: 11. This CDR3 spans 14 amino acids. This CDR3 is CASSAGTGARQAFF. DNA of the CDR3: TGTGCCAGCAGCGCCGGGACAGGGGCTCGTCAGGCTTTCTTT.

This sequence joins TRBV7-3 and TRBJ2-3; TRBD2 agrees at 8 bases. Germline assignment: CDR1 SGHTA and CDR2 FQGTGA. The CDR3 has 14 amino acids. The trim removed 5 bases at V and 7 bases at J, leaving 8 bases unmatched. The CDR3 is CASSHGGALYTQYF. As DNA, the CDR3 is TGTGCCAGCAGCCACGGGGGGGCCTTATATACGCAGTATTTT.

In the case of this clone: The sample has other DNA sequences that encode this CDR3 too. The V call is TRBV7-2, the J call TRBJ2-1; TRBD1 matches 9 bases. The CDR3 has 14 amino acids. Germline CDR1 SGHTA, CDR2 FQGNSA. With V trimmed by 5 bases and J by 5 bases, 4 bases remained unmatched. DNA of the CDR3: TGTGCCAGCAGCGGCCGGGACAGGGACAATGAGCAGTTCTTC. It translates to CASSGRDRDNEQFF.

The V call is TRBV10-2, the J call TRBJ1-2, with 8 bases fitting TRBD1. Germline values: CDR1 WSHSY, CDR2 SAAADI. With 5 bases clipped from V and 8 bases from J, the junction kept 7 bases outside the gene matches. CDR3 length: 13 amino acids. DNA of the CDR3: TGCGCCAGCAGTCAACAGGGGGGAGTAGGCTACACCTTC. Translated, it gives CASSQQGGVGYTF.

The chain uses TRBV4-1 and TRBJ1-1; D is possibly TRBD1 (6 bases). The CDR3 extends over 14 amino acids. The ends were cut back, 1 base at V and 5 bases at J, with 11 bases in the middle. In germline, CDR1 is MGHRA, CDR2 YSYEKL. The CDR3 nucleotides read TGCGCCAGCAGCCAAGGACAGGTTCTTACTGAAGCTTTCTTT. Protein sequence: CASSQGQVLTEAFF.

This clone was seen just once. V and J are TRBV4-2 and TRBJ2-1; D is unclear. Germline V CDR1 and CDR2: LGHNA, YNFKEQ. The CDR3 extends over 14 amino acids. The V and J ends lost 1 base and 5 bases respectively, with 9 bases between them. CDR3 amino acids: CASSQADTNNEQFF. CDR3 nucleotide sequence: TGTGCCAGCAGCCAAGCCGACACCAACAATGAGCAGTTCTTC.